These 14 T cell receptor beta chains were sequenced from one sample in a study of control samples from healthy donors and cancer patients. The data were produced by immunoSEQ multiplex PCR, yet TCRdb's version contains in-frame clones alone and is incomplete. The profile shows approximately 37,000 clones, approximately 90% of them singletons. Sequenced material: blood. Receptors originate from a woman aged 45-65 years in good health.

The chain joins TRBV4-2 to TRBJ2-7, with 8 bases aligning to TRBD2. CDR3 length equals 17 residues. Germline CDR1 reads LGHNA; CDR2 reads YNFKEQ. The V segment lost 1 base and the J segment 1 base; nucleotides outside the gene matches: 9. The CDR3 DNA reads as TGTGCCAGCAGCCAAGGTTTACGGGGGGGCCTTTCCTACGAGCAGTACTTC. Protein product: CASSQGLRGGLSYEQYF.

The CDR3 sequence: CASSWGGSYNSPLHF. CDR3 nucleotides: TGTGCCAGCAGCTGGGGGGGCTCCTATAATTCACCCCTCCACTTT. The V gene is TRBV5-6, the J gene TRBJ1-6; D may be TRBD1 (5 bases). CDR3 size: 15 residues. Trimming removed 3 bases from V and 0 bases from J, with 7 bases in between. The germline V gene encodes CDR1 SGHDT and CDR2 YYEEEE.

The chain links TRBV6-2 or TRBV6-3 to TRBJ1-2, with unresolved D. The germline V gene encodes CDR1 MNHEY and CDR2 SVGEGT. Trimming pared 4 bases from V and 6 bases from J, leaving 18 bases between. CDR3 length: 15 amino acids. The CDR3 here is CASSWEPRSSHGYTF. The CDR3 nucleotides read TGTGCCAGCAGTTGGGAGCCAAGGTCTAGTCATGGCTACACCTTC.

This clone was found a few times. The V and J genes are TRBV27 and TRBJ2-2; 9 bases agree with TRBD2. Germline lookup yields CDR1 MNHEY and CDR2 SMNVEV (reference sequence). The CDR3 is made up of 16 amino acids. The trim removed 5 bases at V and 4 bases at J, leaving 8 bases unmatched. This chain's CDR3 is CASSIYSGGGTGELFF. DNA of the CDR3: TGTGCCAGCAGTATCTATAGCGGGGGAGGCACCGGGGAGCTGTTTTTT.

The chain couples TRBV18 to TRBJ2-5; D is ambiguous. The V and J ends lost 2 bases and 1 base respectively, with 11 bases between them. This CDR3 contains 15 residues. CDR1 and CDR2 from the germline V gene are KGHSH and LQKENI. This chain's CDR3 is CASSPIDQVQETQYF. DNA for the CDR3: TGTGCCAGCTCACCAATCGATCAGGTCCAAGAGACCCAGTACTTC.

This chain uses TRBV6-2 or TRBV6-3 with TRBJ2-7; D gene uncertain. Per the germline V gene, CDR1 is MNHEY and CDR2 is SVGEGT. CDR3 length: 14 amino acids. V was trimmed by 4 bases and J by 3 bases, leaving 13 bases between them. In nucleotides, the CDR3 is TGTGCCAGCAGTTCCGGTATAGGTCACTACGAGCAGTACTTC. Amino acid sequence: CASSSGIGHYEQYF.

The genes are TRBV9 and TRBJ2-2; the D is unclear. CDR3 length: 13 amino acids. Germline-derived CDR1 and CDR2 are SGDLS and YYNGEE. V was trimmed by 3 bases and J by 4 bases, leaving 7 bases between them. In nucleotides, the CDR3 is TGTGCCAGCAGCGATGACTCCACCGGGGAGCTGTTTTTT. Amino acids: CASSDDSTGELFF.

The chain uses TRBV18 and TRBJ1-5; TRBD1 matches at 9 bases. V trimming: 1 base; J trimming: 7 bases; junction bases outside the gene matches: 8. From germline, CDR1 is KGHSH and CDR2 LQKENI. There are 16 residues in the CDR3. This CDR3 reads CASSPHPGQGGQPQHF. CDR3 bases: TGTGCCAGCTCACCACATCCGGGACAGGGAGGGCAGCCCCAGCATTTT.

The V and J genes are TRBV6-5 and TRBJ1-1; D perhaps matches TRBD1 (5 bases). The CDR3 totals 15 residues. Germline V gene sequence: CDR1 MNHEY, CDR2 SVGAGI. Trimming took 6 bases from V and 1 from J, leaving 15 bases between them. CDR3 DNA: TGTGCCAGCAGGTATGAGGGACGGCGGAACACTGAAGCTTTCTTT. Its translation: CASRYEGRRNTEAFF.

V usage is TRBV28 and J usage is TRBJ1-2; tentative D call: TRBD1 (6 bases). Trimming took 11 bases from V and 1 from J, leaving 17 bases between them. The CDR3 is 14 amino acids. Germline-derived CDR1 and CDR2 are MDHEN and SYDVKM. The CDR3 reads CAASAGHLNYGYTF. DNA of the CDR3: TGTGCCGCCAGCGCGGGACACCTTAACTATGGCTACACCTTC.

The chain employs TRBV5-6 and TRBJ1-2; no clear D gene. V was cut by 0 bases and J by 8 bases, with 8 bases left in between. CDR1 is SGHDT and CDR2 is YYEEEE in the germline V gene. The CDR3 has 12 amino acids. The CDR3 DNA sequence: TGTGCCAGCAGCTTGGGGTGGGGAGGCTACACCTTC. It specifies CASSLGWGGYTF.

The rearrangement joins TRBV11-2 to TRBJ2-2; D not certain. Between the trimmed V and J ends, which lost 1 base and 0 bases, there was a span of 12 bases. The CDR3 runs 17 residues. CDR1 and CDR2 from the germline V gene are SGHAT and FQNNGV. The DNA of the CDR3 is TGTGCCAGCAGCTTAGGCACGACAATCGCGAACACCGGGGAGCTGTTTTTT. Its protein is CASSLGTTIANTGELFF.

In its sample, this clone was seen once. The chain is built from TRBV7-2 and TRBJ1-4; no reliable D call. The V end was cut by 2 bases, the J end by 8 bases, with 3 bases between. Germline CDR1 is SGHTA and CDR2 is FQGNSA. This CDR3 is built from 11 residues. CDR3 in amino acids: CASSLREKLFF. For the CDR3, the DNA is TGTGCCAGCAGCTTACGGGAAAAACTGTTTTTT.

This clone came up a few times. This sequence joins TRBV12-5 and TRBJ2-1; D is possibly TRBD1 (6 bases). V gave up 2 bases and J gave up 15 bases, with 17 bases separating them. Germline values: CDR1 LGHNT, CDR2 FRNRAP. CDR3 length: 13 residues. CDR3 sequence reads: CASGLRTDKIPFF. CDR3 bases: TGTGCTAGTGGTTTGAGGACAGACAAGATCCCGTTCTTC.